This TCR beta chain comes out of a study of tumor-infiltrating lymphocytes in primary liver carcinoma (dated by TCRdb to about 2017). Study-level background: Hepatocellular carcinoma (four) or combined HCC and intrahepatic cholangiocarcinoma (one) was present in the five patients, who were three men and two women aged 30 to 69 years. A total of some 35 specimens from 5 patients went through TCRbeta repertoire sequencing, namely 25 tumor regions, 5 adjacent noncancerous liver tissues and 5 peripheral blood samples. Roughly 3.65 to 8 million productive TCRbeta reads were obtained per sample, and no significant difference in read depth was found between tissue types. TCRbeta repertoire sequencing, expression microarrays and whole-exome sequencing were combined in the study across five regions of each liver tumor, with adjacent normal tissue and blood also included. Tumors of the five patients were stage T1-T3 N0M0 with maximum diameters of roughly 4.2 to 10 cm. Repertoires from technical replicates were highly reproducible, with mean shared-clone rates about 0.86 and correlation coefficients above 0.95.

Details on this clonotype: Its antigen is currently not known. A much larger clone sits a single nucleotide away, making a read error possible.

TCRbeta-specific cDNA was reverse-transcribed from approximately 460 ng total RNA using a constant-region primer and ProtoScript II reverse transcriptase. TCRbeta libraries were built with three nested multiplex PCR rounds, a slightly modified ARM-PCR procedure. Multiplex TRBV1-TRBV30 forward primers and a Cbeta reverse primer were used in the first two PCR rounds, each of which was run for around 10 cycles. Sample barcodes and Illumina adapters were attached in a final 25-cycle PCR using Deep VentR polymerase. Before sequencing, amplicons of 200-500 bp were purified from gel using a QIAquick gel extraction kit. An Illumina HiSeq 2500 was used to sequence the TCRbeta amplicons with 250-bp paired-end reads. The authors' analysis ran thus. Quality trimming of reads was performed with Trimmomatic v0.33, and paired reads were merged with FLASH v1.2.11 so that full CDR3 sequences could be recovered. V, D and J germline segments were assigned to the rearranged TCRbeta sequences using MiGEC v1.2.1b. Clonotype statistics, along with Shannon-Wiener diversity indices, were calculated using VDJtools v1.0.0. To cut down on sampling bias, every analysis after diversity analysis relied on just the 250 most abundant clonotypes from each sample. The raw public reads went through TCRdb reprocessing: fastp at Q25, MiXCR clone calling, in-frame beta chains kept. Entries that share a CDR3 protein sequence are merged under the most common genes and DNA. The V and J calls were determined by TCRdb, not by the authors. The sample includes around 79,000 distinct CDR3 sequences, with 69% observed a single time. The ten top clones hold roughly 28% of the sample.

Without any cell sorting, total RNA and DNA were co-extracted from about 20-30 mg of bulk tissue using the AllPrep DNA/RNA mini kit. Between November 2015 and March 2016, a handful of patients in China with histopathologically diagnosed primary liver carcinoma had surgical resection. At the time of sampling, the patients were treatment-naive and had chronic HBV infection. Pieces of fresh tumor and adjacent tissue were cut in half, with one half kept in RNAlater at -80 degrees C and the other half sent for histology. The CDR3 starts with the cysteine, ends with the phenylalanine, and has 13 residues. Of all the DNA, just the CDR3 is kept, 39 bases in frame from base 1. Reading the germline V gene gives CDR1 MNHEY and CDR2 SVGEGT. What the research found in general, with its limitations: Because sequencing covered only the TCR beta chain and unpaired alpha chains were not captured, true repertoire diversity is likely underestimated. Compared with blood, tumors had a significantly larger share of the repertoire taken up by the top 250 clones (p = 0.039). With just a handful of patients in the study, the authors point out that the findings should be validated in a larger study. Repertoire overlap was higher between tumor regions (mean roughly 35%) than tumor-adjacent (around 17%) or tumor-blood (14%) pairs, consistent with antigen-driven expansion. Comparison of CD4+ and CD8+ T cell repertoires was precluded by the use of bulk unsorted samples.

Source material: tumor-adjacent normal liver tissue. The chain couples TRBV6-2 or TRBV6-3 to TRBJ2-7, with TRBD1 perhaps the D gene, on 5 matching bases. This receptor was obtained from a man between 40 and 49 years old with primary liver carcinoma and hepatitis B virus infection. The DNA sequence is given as TGTGCCAGCAACAGGAGAGCCTCCTACGAGCGGTACTTC. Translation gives CASNRRASYERYF.